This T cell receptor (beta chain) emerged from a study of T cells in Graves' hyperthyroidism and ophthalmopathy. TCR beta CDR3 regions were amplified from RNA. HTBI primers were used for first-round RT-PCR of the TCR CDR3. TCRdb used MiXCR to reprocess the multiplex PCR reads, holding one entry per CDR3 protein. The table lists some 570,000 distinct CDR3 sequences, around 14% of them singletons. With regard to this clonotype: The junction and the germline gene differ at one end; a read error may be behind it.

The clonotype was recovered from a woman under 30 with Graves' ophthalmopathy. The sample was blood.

This CDR3 is CASRPAASGNEQSF. For the CDR3, the DNA is TGTGCCAGCAGACCCGCGGCTAGCGGGAATGAGCAGTCCTTC. V and J are TRBV7-8 and TRBJ2-1; TRBD2 matches 9 bases. Per germline, CDR1 SGHVS and CDR2 FQNEAQ. The CDR3 totals 14 residues.